A single sample gave rise to the 18 T cell receptor beta chains below, sequenced in a study of CD8 T cells in ankylosing spondylitis. The study, taken as a whole, reports: Blood of patients with ankylosing spondylitis appeared to be characterized by a TCR beta motif of seven or eight highly homologous variants.

Each CDR3 protein gets one entry after TCRdb re-called the 5' RACE reads with MiXCR. The repertoire includes roughly 700,000 distinct CDR3 sequences, under 20% of them detected once, and around 20% sits in the top ten. No antigens are known for them. The sample consisted of blood, either unsorted or a sorted T cell fraction (not recorded which). All receptors come from a male donor with ankylosing spondylitis.

This clonotype was seen only a few times. The rearrangement uses TRBV4-3 and TRBJ2-5, with 13 bases lining up with TRBD2. V lost 0 bases to trimming and J lost 5 bases; unmatched junction nucleotides: 12. There are 19 residues in the CDR3. The V gene's germline CDR1 is LGHNA and CDR2 YSLEER. The chain's CDR3 is CASSQDRFIRLAGGETQYF. The CDR3 DNA follows: TGCGCCAGCAGCCAAGATAGGTTTATACGACTAGCGGGAGGTGAGACCCAGTACTTC.

The V and J genes are TRBV7-2 and TRBJ2-3, with 9 bases fitting TRBD2. CDR1 and CDR2 from the germline V gene are SGHTA and FQGNSA. With 7 bases clipped from V and 8 bases from J, the junction kept 13 bases outside the gene matches. This CDR3 has 15 residues. As DNA, the CDR3 is TGTGCCAGCACCCCAAGGGCGGGGGGGCCAAGTACGCAGTATTTT. Translation gives CASTPRAGGPSTQYF.

This clonotype was found many times. The V and J genes are TRBV4-3 and TRBJ1-2; a weak D match, TRBD1 (5 bases). This CDR3 region has 15 residues. The V gene's germline CDR1 is LGHNA and CDR2 YSLEER. V lost 0 bases to trimming and J lost 4 bases, with 12 bases between them. CDR3 sequence: CASSQDRGRTYGYTF. CDR3 sequence (DNA): TGCGCCAGCAGCCAAGACCGGGGGAGGACCTATGGCTACACCTTC.

The genes are TRBV5-1 and TRBJ2-7, with D possibly TRBD2 on 5 matching bases. The CDR3 sequence is 13 residues long. V was pared by 1 base and J by 6 bases, with 11 bases between. Germline CDR1 SGHRS, CDR2 YFSETQ. CDR3 in amino acids: CASSLSRGSEQYF. CDR3 bases: TGCGCCAGCAGCTTGTCCAGAGGGTCCGAGCAGTACTTC.

This clonotype was detected a few times. V is TRBV20-1 and J is TRBJ2-1; TRBD2 matches 9 bases. Germline trimming cut 6 bases from V and 1 base from J; bases unmatched to any gene: 10. The CDR3 is made up of 16 amino acids. Germline V gives CDR1 DFQATT, CDR2 SNEGSKA (reference sequence). CDR3 DNA: TGCAGTGCCCCTACTTCAGCGGGAGGATCCTACAATGAGCAGTTCTTC. This codes for CSAPTSAGGSYNEQFF.

V usage is TRBV6-5 and J usage is TRBJ2-7; 9 nucleotides agree with TRBD1. The ends lost 2 bases at V and 3 bases at J; junction bases unmatched: 2. This CDR3 contains 14 residues. Per germline, CDR1 MNHEY and CDR2 SVGAGI. CDR3 DNA sequence: TGTGCCAGCAGTTACACGACAGGGGGCTACGAGCAGTACTTC. Translation gives CASSYTTGGYEQYF.

This chain uses TRBV6-1 with TRBJ2-7; D could derive from TRBD1 or TRBD2 (6 bases each). CDR1 is MNHNS, CDR2 SASEGT, per germline. This CDR3 is 14 amino acids long. Trimming pared 8 bases from V and 6 bases from J, leaving 20 bases between. The CDR3 nucleotides read TGTGCCAGCTTCAGGGCCTTCGGAGGGGGCGAGCAGTACTTC. Translation gives CASFRAFGGGEQYF.

The J gene is TRBJ2-7, the V gene TRBV7-9; D possibly corresponds to TRBD2 (6 bases). The germline V and J ends were trimmed by 5 bases and 2 bases, with 16 bases remaining between them. Germline V gene data show CDR1 as SEHNR and CDR2 as FQNEAQ (reference sequence). This CDR3 comprises 15 residues. The CDR3: CASSQSRDSAYEQYF. The CDR3 DNA follows: TGTGCCAGCAGCCAGTCGAGGGACTCAGCCTACGAGCAGTACTTC.

The chain joins TRBV7-9 to TRBJ1-3; no clear D. CDR3 length equals 16 residues. Per the germline V gene, CDR1 is SEHNR and CDR2 is FQNEAQ (reference sequence). V dropped 4 bases and J dropped 0 bases, with 13 bases sitting between them. The CDR3 region is CASSSNRVLSGNTIYF. In nucleotides, the CDR3 is TGTGCCAGCAGCTCAAACCGAGTTCTCTCTGGAAACACCATATATTTT.

J is TRBJ1-5 and V is TRBV27; no clear D gene. V lost 4 bases and J lost 2, with 15 bases in between. Germline CDR1 reads MNHEY; CDR2 reads SMNVEV (reference sequence). The CDR3 consists of 16 residues. CDR3 residues: CASSSNPGGGNQPQHF. CDR3 nucleotide sequence: TGTGCCAGCAGTTCCAACCCTGGTGGGGGCAATCAGCCCCAGCATTTT.

This sequence joins TRBV7-6 and TRBJ2-7, with D possibly being TRBD1 (5 bases). V lost 5 bases to trimming and J lost 3 bases, with 20 bases between them. Germline loops: CDR1 SGHVS, CDR2 FNYEAQ. The CDR3 sequence is 16 residues long. The CDR3 region is CASSRSRAGLDYEQYF. In DNA, the CDR3 is TGTGCCAGCAGCCGCAGCAGGGCAGGGTTGGACTACGAGCAGTACTTC.

This clonotype appeared a few times. The rearrangement links TRBV28 to TRBJ1-5, with a weak D call TRBD1 (6 bases). Germline V CDR1 and CDR2: MDHEN, SYDVKM. V lost 6 bases and J 4 bases, leaving 19 bases between the germline ends. This CDR3 has 16 amino acids. The CDR3 protein is CASRPAGDVGNQPQHF. CDR3 nucleotides: TGTGCCAGCAGGCCTGCAGGGGATGTGGGAAATCAGCCCCAGCATTTT.

In this sample, this clonotype turned up a few times. CDR3 nucleotides: TGTGCCACCAGTCTCGGAGACGAGCAGTTCTTC. Its translation: CATSLGDEQFF. The V and J genes are TRBV24-1 and TRBJ2-1; the D is unclear. This CDR3 spans 11 amino acids. The V end lost 6 bases, the J end lost 10 bases, and 9 bases lay between the germline ends. Germline lookup yields CDR1 KGHDR and CDR2 SFDVKD.

This clonotype was picked up a small number of times. The V and J genes are TRBV7-2 and TRBJ2-5; tentative D call: TRBD2 (5 bases). Germline values: CDR1 SGHTA, CDR2 FQGNSA. The CDR3 extends over 16 amino acids. V lost 1 base and J 6 bases, leaving 18 bases between the germline ends. CDR3 bases: TGTGCCAGCAGCTTAGGTTGGGAGCTACAAGGGAAGACCCAGTACTTC. Protein sequence: CASSLGWELQGKTQYF.

The table lists this clonotype with many counts. The chain recombines TRBV29-1 with TRBJ2-2; TRBD1 agrees at 7 bases. The germline gives CDR1 SQVTM, CDR2 ANQGSEA. Losses at the gene ends were 7 bases for V and 1 base for J; bases not matched to a gene: 6. The CDR3 contains 14 residues. The CDR3 sequence: CSAPGQMNTGELFF. Written as DNA, the CDR3 is TGCAGCGCACCGGGACAGATGAACACCGGGGAGCTGTTTTTT.

This clonotype was seen only a few times. V and J are TRBV6-5 and TRBJ2-5, with 11 positions matching TRBD2. The CDR3 runs to 14 residues. The germline V gene has CDR1 MNHEY and CDR2 SVGAGI. V shed 4 bases and J 7 bases; nucleotides not matched to a gene: 5. CDR3 sequence reads: CASSLAGGLGTQYF. For the CDR3, the DNA is TGTGCCAGCAGTTTAGCGGGGGGGCTTGGGACCCAGTACTTC.

A single count supports this clonotype. V gene TRBV11-2 combines with J gene TRBJ1-5, with D possibly being TRBD1 (6 bases). The CDR3 spans 18 residues. V dropped 3 bases and J dropped 0 bases, with 18 bases sitting between them. The germline V gene has CDR1 SGHAT and CDR2 FQNNGV. CDR3 protein: CASSFLGWGPPSNQPQHF. DNA of the CDR3: TGTGCCAGCAGCTTTCTCGGTTGGGGGCCCCCTAGCAATCAGCCCCAGCATTTT.

This rearrangement joins TRBV20-1 to TRBJ2-1; 10 positions agree with TRBD2. CDR3 length: 15 amino acids. Germline V CDR1 and CDR2: DFQATT, SNEGSKA (reference sequence). Trimming cost V 6 bases and J 7 bases; bases outside gene matches: 12. This CDR3 reads CSAPGSSGRRNEQFF. The CDR3 DNA sequence: TGCAGTGCCCCAGGGTCTAGCGGGAGAAGGAATGAGCAGTTCTTC.